The TCR beta chain described here comes from a study of cytomegalovirus exposure and HLA in healthy donors (dated by TCRdb to about 2017). Regarding the study in general: In an earlier analysis of about 560 of the donors, 276 Gb of sequence data and roughly 100 million unique TCR beta sequences from 150 million to 200 million T cells were reported. Approximately 310 gigabases of sequencing data and tens of millions of unique TCR sequences were included in an early release covering about 620 HLA-typed donors. Among the roughly 400 genotyped donors, around 81% belonged to the genetic ancestry cluster associated with self-reported Caucasian donors. The study was designed to test whether signatures of past pathogen exposure could be identified by cataloging public T cell receptors. The study profiled the T cell repertoires of about 720 subjects by immunosequencing and related them to cytomegalovirus serostatus. Besides the first cohort of approximately 670 subjects, a separate validation cohort made up of over 95 different subjects was used. The study combined high-throughput TCR immunosequencing, statistical association of individual TCRs with disease status, and machine learning to predict cytomegalovirus infection status. To study patterns of TCR occurrence, a later analysis re-analyzed previously published TCR beta repertoires from 666 donors and added high-resolution HLA genotyping. Rather than drawing on any new phenotypic data, the later analysis identified candidate immune exposures from TCR beta sequences and the way those sequences occurred across donors. An earlier analysis of more than 450 of the donors used high-throughput TCR beta sequencing to judge whether each TCR beta V gene segment behaved as functional or pseudogenic. Donor age, sex, ethnicity and CMV serostatus were compiled together with the repertoire data. A later genetic analysis used genome-wide SNP genotypes for about 60% of the roughly 700 donors, treating that subset as a discovery cohort. All discovery cohort repertoires had been generated using a single sequencing platform. Class I and class II HLA loci were covered by the typing at four-digit resolution. Typing coverage differed by locus: A, B, C, DRB1 and DQB1 were typed in roughly 620-630 donors, DQA1 in roughly 510, DPA1 in nearly 610, and DPB1 in approximately 450. Because of strong linkage in the cohort, four to six DR-DQ haplotypes were treated as single units for association and clustering. On average, roughly 240,000 unique TCR beta nucleotide sequences were sequenced per donor among 398 genotyped donors of the cohort, with roughly 18% of those sequences being non-productive.

At the junction V is shortened by 1 base and J by 6 bases, with 12 bases in between. The germline V gene provides CDR1 LGHNA and CDR2 YNFKEQ. The cysteine opens and the phenylalanine closes a CDR3 of 14 amino acids. Only the CDR3 part of the read is kept: 42 bases, read in frame from the first base. The cohort consisted of 650 to 850 healthy bone marrow donors. Cohort members were all nominally healthy when sampled, although unrecorded immune exposures were likely present. The donor tested CMV seronegative and was one of the 352 seronegative cohort members. Every donor gave a peripheral blood sample, and the peripheral blood mononuclear cells from that sample were used for TCR beta sequencing. Genomic DNA extraction from the blood cell samples was performed with the Qiagen DNeasy Blood Extraction Kit. About this clone itself: What antigen it recognizes has not been identified. No base-level quality is on record; no much larger clone is a single base apart.

The method was the immunoSEQ multiplex PCR assay. For the multiplex PCR, a mixture combining 60 forward primers for TCR Vbeta segments and 13 reverse primers for TCR Jbeta segments was used. A multiplex PCR assay on genomic DNA amplified the CDR3 region of rearranged TCR beta genes. On the Illumina HiSeq System, the amplified TCR beta libraries were sequenced as 87-base-pair reads. The authors' pipeline ran thus. A later analysis tallied approximately 87 million unique TCR beta chains across the 700 or so repertoires, and roughly 11 million of those chains were shared by two or more donors. A nearest-neighbor algorithm error-corrected the raw reads and collapsed the reads into unique sequences, merging closely related sequences to remove PCR and sequencing errors. To assign V, D and J gene segments, CDR3 sequences were aligned to IMGT reference sequences. For a sequence to be retained, a match of at least six nucleotides was required to both a V gene segment and a J gene segment. A rearrangement counted as productive if the CDR3 had no stop codons and remained in frame with V and J, and every other rearrangement counted as non-productive. CDR3 was defined according to IMGT convention as the region running from the second conserved V-encoded cysteine to the conserved J-encoded phenylalanine. The earlier analysis of fewer than 700 of the donors excluded sequences that lacked an unambiguous match to a single V gene segment. An earlier analysis of 500 to 600 of the donors classified V segments as functional when productive rearrangements were above 56.7% and as segregating when the standard deviation between donors was above 5%. A statistical classification framework was developed to diagnose cytomegalovirus status using the catalog of TCR beta chain sequences. V and J gene assignment, in a later analysis, came from comparing TCR nucleotide sequences with IMGT/GENE-DB human TR gene sequences. In a later analysis, CDR3 sequences and most-parsimonious VDJ recombination scenarios were assigned using the TCRdist pipeline. In a later analysis, each TCR beta chain was defined by its CDR3 amino acid sequence together with its V-gene family, and reads lacking a unique V-gene family were excluded. A later analysis removed several hundred highly shared, low-generation-probability nucleotide sequences to deal with suspected cross-contamination and a sequencing artifact. For each public chain, a later analysis derived a clonal expansion index from normalized ranks of inferred template counts within each repertoire. In a later analysis, generation probabilities were computed using a VDJ recombination model fitted to out-of-frame rearrangements, and the results were checked against IGoR. In a later analysis, hypergeometric tests were used to score TCR-TCR, TCR-HLA and TCR-CMV co-occurrence, with a repertoire-size bias correction applied to TCR pairs. To estimate false discovery rates, a later analysis permuted the HLA or CMV assignments 20 times. A later analysis grouped co-occurring TCRs with DBSCAN, adding TCRdist sequence similarity when clustering within HLA-allele-positive subsets. Repertoires with fewer than 30,000 or more than 120,000 public chains, plus five repertoires with anomalous nucleotide sharing, were excluded from co-occurrence clustering. TCRdb mirrors the immuneACCESS table, restricted to in-frame sequences. Some clones are absent from its copies; in checked studies, under half trace to an unresolved V gene, and the reason for the others is unknown. V and J calls and clone size are those listed in that table; D and trimming were worked out from the DNA. The sample table holds around 65,000 clones, of which less than 65% were seen once. The ten largest clonotypes hold around 3% of the sample.

On the study overall, not on this receptor specifically: A later genetic analysis associated a missense DCLRE1C variant with V-gene and J-gene trimming of TCR beta chains, and an independent cohort replicated the association. The sequencing pipeline was judged likely to have produced a cluster of highly shared sequence variants as a technical artifact. Assigning TCR associations to individual alleles was difficult when HLA alleles, especially DR and DQ, strongly co-occurred. A later analysis found that most CMV-associated TCR beta chains appeared HLA-restricted, with HLA associations seemingly driven largely by CMV exposure. In vitro tests confirmed that a few of the cytomegalovirus-associated TCR beta chains recognize cytomegalovirus antigens. Roughly uniform sequencing depth across donors was assumed in presence/absence analyses, although this assumption may not hold. Because counts were too low, more than 15 rarely observed V segments, including chromosome 9 orphons, were left out of the earlier analysis of 587 of the donors. While some public TCRs were present in many individuals, most TCR sequences turned up only very rarely across donors. The only immune exposure information available for the cohort was CMV serostatus. Several of the top co-occurrence clusters appeared to be linked to parvovirus B19, influenza, CMV and Epstein-Barr virus, according to a later analysis. Because HLA typing was missing for some donors at each locus, association tests included only the typed subset. Compared with equally common non-associated chains, HLA-associated TCR beta chains in a later analysis were more clonally expanded and had lower generation probabilities. At a false discovery rate of 0.05, a later analysis linked under 20,000 TCR beta sequences to specific HLA alleles. A further reported finding was that TCR beta sequences accurately predicted the HLA-A and HLA-B alleles for most subjects in the first cohort. According to the authors, the approach could potentially be generalized to other disease states and immunological phenotypes. Broadly in line with IMGT annotations, most TCR beta V segments showed up in productive rearrangements about 87% or about 30% of the time in an earlier analysis of approximately 640 of the donors. Because the 87-base-pair reads could not distinguish some IMGT-functional V segments, including TRBV6-2 and TRBV6-3, those segments were excluded. A later genetic analysis reported fewer N-insertions in productive TCRs among donors in an Asian-associated ancestry cluster than the roughly 620-donor mean. Linkage disequilibrium might explain the correlated functional status among segregating V segments, but an unknown experimental factor could not be ruled out. In the study, about 150 TCR beta chains were listed as associated with cytomegalovirus. This cohort had only TCR beta chains sequenced, and the lack of alpha or paired-chain data limited which features could be detected. The classifier was reported to diagnose cytomegalovirus status with high specificity and sensitivity in both the original cohort and the validation cohort. According to a later analysis, TCR association rates differed among HLA loci, with DRB1 alleles showing the most associated TCRs and HLA-C alleles showing the fewest.

This receptor was taken from a man aged 25 to 40 in good health and CMV-seronegative. Sample: PBMCs. Here the chain combines TRBV4-2 and TRBJ1-1; matching of 5 bases hints at TRBD1 as the D gene. CDR3 protein: CASSQAGGIAEAFF. The nucleotides are TGTGCCAGCAGCCAAGCCGGGGGTATCGCTGAAGCTTTCTTT.